This TCR beta chain is drawn from a study of regulatory T cells in long-lasting Graves disease. Time point specified: persistent/refractory GD, antithyroid drugs over 5 years with positive TRAb. With RNA extracted from PBMCs as input, the TCR library was made. iRepertoire HTBI primers and Arm-PCR of CDR3 regions built TCR beta libraries. TCRdb used MiXCR to reprocess the multiplex PCR reads, holding one entry per CDR3 protein. This table has around 460,000 distinct CDR3 sequences, 20% to 25% appearing once. CDR3 length equals 14 residues. Germline CDR1 is LGHDT and CDR2 is YNNKEL (reference sequence). Trimming left V 1 base short and J 1 base short, with 7 bases between. This clonotype was seen many times.

The chain joins TRBV3-1 to TRBJ2-5; no clear D. The TCR sequence derives from a female donor with Graves disease. The sequencing used peripheral blood mononuclear cells (PBMCs), collected when the disease was refractory, from a patient treated with antithyroid drugs. The DNA for the CDR3 is TGTGCCAGCAGCCAAGTATTGGGCCAAGAGACCCAGTACTTC. Protein: CASSQVLGQETQYF.